This entry concerns a single T cell receptor beta chain. Its antigen is not identified. Germline CDR1 is SNHLY and CDR2 is FYNNEI. The CDR3 extends over 13 amino acids. The V end lost 1 base, the J end lost 4 bases, and 7 bases lay between the germline ends. This sample was taken from a study of identical twins. Study-level points and caveats: Alpha sequences out of frame and shared by twins had excess low generation probability. Zero-insertion analyses might be partly confounded by invariant T cells like MAIT and iNKT.

Via MiXCR, TCRdb re-called the 5' RACE reads, giving one row per CDR3 protein. Of 700,000 to 950,000 distinct CDR3 sequences listed, 9% to 15% are singletons. Another study also made use of these data, one on yellow fever vaccine responses in identical twins.

The TCR comes from a woman in her late teens or twenties in good health. The sample comprised PBMCs. V is TRBV2 and J is TRBJ2-5; D is unresolved. The CDR3, as DNA: TGTGCCAGCAGTGAAGGGAGAGGAGAGACCCAGTACTTC. It encodes CASSEGRGETQYF.